Reported below is one T cell receptor (beta chain). The antigen is not known. The data were obtained in a study of Ad26.COV2.S vaccination and SARS-CoV-2 variants. For the study at large: Ad26.COV2.S was injected intramuscularly once or twice, 56 days apart. Broader study findings: Whether participants received vaccine or placebo, their non-spike TCR breadth was similar. Vaccine recipients surpassed placebo recipients in spike-specific TCR breadth.

Clones were sequenced by immunoSEQ multiplex PCR, and TCRdb holds only the in-frame ones, with some missing. The sample contains more than 300,000 clones, roughly 80% of which appear only once. V was clipped by 6 bases and J by 5 bases, with 7 bases between them. This CDR3 has 11 residues. Treatment of the sample: some 20 received Ad26.COV2.S at low or high dose, single or two shots; several received placebo; per-sample allocation not given. At day 63 after the first vaccine or placebo injection, samples were drawn. The clonotype comes from a person aged 18-60 years who received the Ad26.COV2.S COVID-19 vaccine or a placebo. The sequencing used peripheral blood, collected in a trial of Ad26.COV2.S vaccine versus placebo. V gene TRBV12-3 or TRBV12-4 combines with J gene TRBJ2-5, with D unclear. CDR3 amino acids: CASSDGETQYF. The CDR3 DNA is TGTGCCAGCAGCGACGGGGAGACCCAGTACTTC.